This T cell receptor (beta chain) was recorded in a study of OX40 agonist ivuxolimab in advanced cancers. TCRdb's copy holds only in-frame clones and misses some; the assay was immunoSEQ multiplex PCR. This table holds under 50,000 clones, approximately 79% found once. This CDR3 has 15 residues. Germline values: CDR1 SGHNT, CDR2 YENEEA. Trimming left V 4 bases short and J 9 bases short, with 19 bases between. The sequence was collected from an adult with an advanced solid tumor such as melanoma, head and neck, liver or kidney cancer. The specimen was CD4+ or CD8+ T cells sorted from blood, collected in a trial of the OX40 agonist ivuxolimab. The V gene is TRBV11-3, the J gene TRBJ2-1; the D gene is possibly TRBD1 (6 bases). In DNA, the CDR3 is TGTGCCAGCAGCTCGTCGACAGGTATAGGGAGTGAGCAGTTCTTC. Its protein is CASSSSTGIGSEQFF.